The rows below give T cell receptor beta chains drawn from one sample of a study of shared clonotypes between healthy human individuals. The method was immunoSEQ multiplex PCR; TCRdb's version includes in-frame clones alone and lacks a portion of them. Of around 1,900,000 clones detected, roughly 93% appear once; the ten largest clones hold around 1.7%. Sequenced material: naive CD8+ T cells from PBMCs. The receptors originated from a man between 18 and 35 years old in good health. Some clones in this sample may be carry-over from other donors' samples. CDR3s include the opening cysteine and the closing phenylalanine or tryptophan. Fields, in order: V gene, clone size, J gene, D gene, CDR3 DNA, CDR3 protein. The D gene is left open where the match is weak. Not every row has a clone size; where given, it reads once, few, many or a size class.

TRBV9	-	TRBJ2-1	TRBD2	TGTGCCAGCAGCGGACCCGGGACTAGGATTGAGCAGTTCTTC	CASSGPGTRIEQFF
TRBV28	-	TRBJ1-5	TRBD1	TGTGCCAGCAGTTTAGCGGGACAGGCTAATCAGCCCCAGCATTTT	CASSLAGQANQPQHF
TRBV19	-	TRBJ1-2	-	TGTGCCAGTAGTATGGTGGCCGGGGGCGGCTATGGCTACACCTTC	CASSMVAGGGYGYTF
TRBV28	few	TRBJ1-1	-	TGTGCCAGCGGGGACGGCCATGAAGCTTTCTTT	CASGDGHEAFF
TRBV4-1	-	TRBJ1-4	-	TGCGCCAGCAGCCAAGAGCCCCTTGGTTTCGTCAATGAAAAACTGTTTTTT	CASSQEPLGFVNEKLFF
TRBV11-2	once	TRBJ2-3	TRBD2	TGTGCCAGCAGCGATTATTTAGCGGGAGGGACAGATACGCAGTATTTT	CASSDYLAGGTDTQYF
TRBV4-2	-	TRBJ2-6	TRBD2	TGTGCCAGCAGCCAAGATCCCCTAGCGGGAGTAGTCTCTGGGGCCAACGTCCTGACTTTC	CASSQDPLAGVVSGANVLTF
TRBV6-5	-	TRBJ2-7	TRBD2	TGTGCCAGCAGTTTAACTAGCGGGAGTACCTACGAGCAGTACTTC	CASSLTSGSTYEQYF
TRBV27	-	TRBJ2-2	TRBD1	TGTGCCAGCAGTTTTATAGTTGGGGGACAGGGTTTCCCCGGGGAGCTGTTTTTT	CASSFIVGGQGFPGELFF
TRBV7-8	-	TRBJ1-3	-	TGTGCCAGCAGCTTAGTCCCCACAAGGGGCTCTGGAAACACCATATATTTT	CASSLVPTRGSGNTIYF
TRBV27	-	TRBJ2-7	-	TGTGCCAGCAGTTTAAGTGCGACCTACGAGCAGTACTTC	CASSLSATYEQYF
TRBV5-4	-	TRBJ1-1	-	TGTGCCAGCAGCTTGGAACCGGGGACTGAAGCTTTCTTT	CASSLEPGTEAFF
TRBV7-9	-	TRBJ2-1	-	TGTGCCAGCCACTTGGGGGAGGCTCACAATGAGCAGTTCTTC	CASHLGEAHNEQFF
TRBV11-1	-	TRBJ1-1	-	TGTGCCAGCAGCCCCGGAGCAGTATGGGGTGTGAAGTACACTGAAGCTTTCTTT	CASSPGAVWGVKYTEAFF
TRBV7-7	-	TRBJ1-1	-	TGTGCCAGCAGCTTAGGGGAGGCCACTGAAGCTTTCTTT	CASSLGEATEAFF
TRBV5-6	-	TRBJ1-2	-	TGTGCCAGCACCAAAGTAGGGAAGGACTATGGCTACACCTTC	CASTKVGKDYGYTF
TRBV15	-	TRBJ1-1	-	TGTGCCACCAGCAGAGGGGGTCAGGGAGGTGGAGCTTTCTTT	CATSRGGQGGGAFF
TRBV4-2	-	TRBJ2-7	TRBD2	TGTGCCAGCAGCGGAACGGGACTAGCGGGGATCTACGAGCAGTACTTC	CASSGTGLAGIYEQYF
TRBV28	-	TRBJ2-7	-	TGTGCCAGCAGTCCGAGATCTTCATTTTATTGGCAGTACTTC	CASSPRSSFYWQYF
TRBV27	-	TRBJ2-1	TRBD1	TGTGCCAGCAGGAAAGGCCGGGACAGGGCCCATGAGCAGTTCTTC	CASRKGRDRAHEQFF
TRBV11-2	-	TRBJ2-2	TRBD2	TGTGCCAGCAGCTTGAGGACTAGCGGGTCAAACACCGGGGAGCTGTTTTTT	CASSLRTSGSNTGELFF
TRBV7-3	-	TRBJ2-1	TRBD2	TGTGCCAGCAGCCGACGGCCTGATGGCGGGAGGGCGTACAATGAGCAGTTCTTC	CASSRRPDGGRAYNEQFF
TRBV19	-	TRBJ2-7	-	TGTGCCAGTAGTATCGGAGACGGTATATACGAGCAGTACTTC	CASSIGDGIYEQYF
TRBV19	-	TRBJ2-7	TRBD1	TGTGCCAGTGCCCAATCCCGACAGGGGTCCTACGAGCAGTACTTC	CASAQSRQGSYEQYF
TRBV15	-	TRBJ2-7	-	TGTGCCACCAGCAGAGATGATAAGACAGAGCAGTACTTC	CATSRDDKTEQYF
TRBV7-9	-	TRBJ2-5	-	TGTGCCAGCCTGGCGGAAGCCCCCCAAGAGACCCAGTACTTC	CASLAEAPQETQYF
TRBV19	-	TRBJ2-7	-	TGTGCCAGTAGTATTTTCAGCGGAGCCTACGAGCAGTACTTC	CASSIFSGAYEQYF
TRBV2	-	TRBJ2-3	TRBD1	TGTGCCAGCACCGTCCGGGACAGCCAGTATCTGGATACGCAGTATTTT	CASTVRDSQYLDTQYF
TRBV29-1	once	TRBJ1-3	-	TGCAGCGTTTTCGGCGGGGGGACGGAGTCGGTCGCCATATATTTT	CSVFGGGTESVAIYF
TRBV29-1	-	TRBJ2-3	TRBD2	TGCAGCGTTTGGGGAGGGGATACTAGCACAGATACGCAGTATTTT	CSVWGGDTSTDTQYF
TRBV4-1	-	TRBJ2-3	TRBD2	TGCGCCAGCAGCCAATTTTCGGGGGGGATGGATACGCAGTATTTT	CASSQFSGGMDTQYF
TRBV7-9	-	TRBJ1-1	-	TGTGCCAGCAGCCCCATGGGCACTGAAGCTTTCTTT	CASSPMGTEAFF
TRBV27	-	TRBJ2-1	TRBD1	TGTGCCAGCAGTACCCAGACCGGGACAGGGTCGTACAATGAGCAGTTCTTC	CASSTQTGTGSYNEQFF
TRBV19	-	TRBJ2-3	TRBD1	TGTGCCAGCGCCGACAGGGCCGGCACAGATACGCAGTATTTT	CASADRAGTDTQYF
TRBV13	-	TRBJ2-1	-	TGTGCCAGCAGCTTAGTGGTAGCTACCTACAATGAGCAGTTCTTC	CASSLVVATYNEQFF
TRBV27	-	TRBJ2-2	TRBD1	TGTGCCAGCAGTTTATTTGGGACAGAACTAGGCGGGGAGCTGTTTTTT	CASSLFGTELGGELFF
TRBV7-9	once	TRBJ2-7	TRBD2	TGTGCCAGCAGCTCTTGGACTAGCGGGCTCTCCTACGAGCAGTACTTC	CASSSWTSGLSYEQYF
TRBV6-5	once	TRBJ2-2	TRBD1	TGTGCCAGCAGTCGAGGGGGCGAGGGTACCGGGGAGCTGTTTTTT	CASSRGGEGTGELFF
TRBV5-1	-	TRBJ1-2	TRBD1	TGCGCCAGCAGCCATTGGACAGGCGAAGGGTATGGCTACACCTTC	CASSHWTGEGYGYTF
TRBV4-1	-	TRBJ1-2	-	TGCGCCAGCAGCCAAGTTATGTCCGACTATGGCTACACCTTC	CASSQVMSDYGYTF
TRBV6-1	-	TRBJ2-7	-	TGTGCCAGCAGTGAACTGGGTCCCGTTCTGTACGAGCAGTACTTC	CASSELGPVLYEQYF
TRBV7-3	-	TRBJ2-7	-	TGTGCCAGCAGCTTATCCGGCGGCTCCTACGAGCAGTACTTC	CASSLSGGSYEQYF
TRBV9	-	TRBJ2-1	-	TGTGCCAGCAGCGTCGGGACGGGATCCAATGAGCAGTTCTTC	CASSVGTGSNEQFF
TRBV29-1	-	TRBJ1-2	TRBD1	TGCAGCGTTAGGACAGGGGGGGACTATGGCTACACCTTC	CSVRTGGDYGYTF
TRBV14	-	TRBJ2-1	TRBD2	TGTGCCAGCAGCCAAGGTAGCGGGAGAGGTGAGCAGTTCTTC	CASSQGSGRGEQFF
TRBV28	-	TRBJ1-4	-	TGTGCCAGCAGTTTATGGCCCCCCAAACAGGCAACTAATGAAAAACTGTTTTTT	CASSLWPPKQATNEKLFF
TRBV19	few	TRBJ2-2	-	TGTGCCAGTAGTCCGGGGGACGGCACCGGGGAGCTGTTTTTT	CASSPGDGTGELFF
TRBV28	-	TRBJ1-5	-	TGTGCCAGCAATTTAGAGCTTCGGGGATTGACGAATCAGCCCCAGCATTTT	CASNLELRGLTNQPQHF
TRBV7-9	-	TRBJ1-1	-	TGTGCCAGCAGACTCGGGAACAGAGAAGCTTTCTTT	CASRLGNREAFF
TRBV5-6	-	TRBJ2-7	-	TGTGCCAGCAGCTTGGTTGGCCAGGCGACTGAGGGCGAGCAGTACTTC	CASSLVGQATEGEQYF
TRBV4-1	-	TRBJ1-5	-	TGCGCCAGCAGCCCCTGGGCGGAGAGCAATCAGCCCCAGCATTTT	CASSPWAESNQPQHF
TRBV7-6	-	TRBJ1-1	-	TGTGCCAGCAGCCCCCAGGGACAAATGAACACTGAAGCTTTCTTT	CASSPQGQMNTEAFF
TRBV5-8	-	TRBJ1-5	TRBD1	TGTGCCAGCAGCTTTCGGGACAGGGGACAGCCCCAGCATTTT	CASSFRDRGQPQHF
TRBV9	-	TRBJ2-3	-	TGTGCCAGCAGCGTGGCTAGCGCTCGCACAGATACGCAGTATTTT	CASSVASARTDTQYF
TRBV7-9	-	TRBJ1-2	-	TGTGCCAGCAGCCCGGGGGCCTTGCCGAGCTATGGCTACACCTTC	CASSPGALPSYGYTF